The 12 T cell receptor beta chains below come from one sample, sequenced in a study of T cell responses to AZD1222 COVID-19 vaccine. Clones were sequenced by immunoSEQ multiplex PCR, and TCRdb holds only the in-frame ones, with some missing. Of approximately 110,000 clones listed, 88% are singletons. The sample was peripheral blood, taken on day 0 of AZD1222 vaccination. These receptors were collected from an adult in good health.

This clone was counted a single time. CDR3 sequence reads: CASSSGTLATNEKLFF. The CDR3 DNA reads as TGCGCCAGCAGCAGCGGGACCCTTGCAACTAATGAAAAACTGTTTTTT. The chain uses TRBV5-1 and TRBJ1-4; D perhaps matches TRBD1 (5 bases). Germline V gives CDR1 SGHRS, CDR2 YFSETQ. This CDR3 is 16 amino acids long. Trimming cost V 4 bases and J 0 bases, with 13 bases left between them.

The chain uses TRBV4-2 and TRBJ2-1, with 9 bases lining up with TRBD2. Germline V gene lookup returns CDR1 LGHNA and CDR2 YNFKEQ. With V trimmed by 4 bases and J by 7 bases, 8 bases remained unmatched. The CDR3 covers 15 residues. CDR3 in DNA: TGTGCCAGCAGCCGAGCCGGGACTAGCCTTAATGAGCAGTTCTTC. Its translation: CASSRAGTSLNEQFF.

The chain employs TRBV11-2 and TRBJ1-4, with no clear D. Germline V CDR1 and CDR2: SGHAT, FQNNGV. CDR3 length equals 14 residues. The V end was cut by 4 bases, the J end by 8 bases, with 14 bases between. DNA of the CDR3: TGTGCCAGCAGCTCCGGCCCCCTCGGGGAAAAACTGTTTTTT. Translation: CASSSGPLGEKLFF.

This sequence joins TRBV10-3 and TRBJ2-3; 10 nucleotides agree with TRBD2. This CDR3 is 15 amino acids long. Germline CDR1 and CDR2: ENHRY and SYGVKD. Trimming took 7 bases from V and 5 from J; bases not matched to a gene: 9. For the CDR3, the DNA is TGTGCCATCAAACTAGGACTAGCGGCTAGAGATACGCAGTATTTT. Translated: CAIKLGLAARDTQYF.

V usage is TRBV7-9 and J usage is TRBJ1-4, with D perhaps TRBD1 (5 bases). The germline V and J ends were trimmed by 5 bases and 4 bases, with 11 bases remaining between them. CDR3 length: 14 amino acids. CDR1 and CDR2 from the germline V gene are SEHNR and FQNEAQ (reference sequence). In DNA, the CDR3 is TGTGCCAGCAGCCGACCCGGGGGTAATGAAAAACTGTTTTTT. Its protein is CASSRPGGNEKLFF.

CDR3 coding DNA: TGTGCCAGCAGTTCCCTTGGGGACAGGGGAACTAATGAGCAGTTCTTC. The encoded protein is CASSSLGDRGTNEQFF. The J gene is TRBJ2-1, the V gene TRBV28; 10 bases map to TRBD1. Germline trimming cut 4 bases from V and 7 bases from J; bases unmatched to any gene: 10. Germline CDR1 MDHEN, CDR2 SYDVKM. The length of the CDR3 is 16 residues.

V is TRBV7-9 and J is TRBJ1-6, with TRBD1 identical over 9 bases. CDR3 length: 14 amino acids. Trimming took 6 bases from V and 6 from J; bases not matched to a gene: 3. CDR1 SEHNR and CDR2 FQNEAQ come from the germline V gene (reference sequence). The CDR3: CASRQGAGNSPLHF. CDR3 DNA sequence: TGTGCCAGCAGACAGGGGGCAGGTAATTCACCCCTCCACTTT.

This clone appeared once. The chain joins TRBV7-2 to TRBJ2-7, with 9 nucleotides matching TRBD2. The germline gives CDR1 SGHTA, CDR2 FQGNSA. CDR3 size: 16 residues. The ends lost 1 base at V and 5 bases at J; junction bases unmatched: 9. As DNA, the CDR3 is TGTGCCAGCAGCTTAGTGAGTGGCGGGGGGGCGAACGAGCAGTACTTC. As protein: CASSLVSGGGANEQYF.

The genes are TRBV5-1 and TRBJ1-4, with D possibly being TRBD1 (6 bases). The CDR3 sequence is 20 residues long. Trimming took off 4 bases at V and 0 bases at J, with 25 bases between the two ends. Germline V gene lookup returns CDR1 SGHRS and CDR2 YFSETQ. This chain's CDR3 is CASSTGQIKDLMATNEKLFF. The DNA of the CDR3 is TGCGCCAGCAGCACCGGACAGATTAAGGACCTGATGGCAACTAATGAAAAACTGTTTTTT.

The chain has TRBV7-3 and TRBJ2-3, with D unresolved. The CDR3 extends over 14 amino acids. Germline lookup yields CDR1 SGHTA and CDR2 FQGTGA. Trimming took 1 base from V and 6 from J, leaving 11 bases between them. The CDR3 coding sequence is TGTGCCAGCAGCTTAATGGGCATGTCGGATACGCAGTATTTT. Encoded protein: CASSLMGMSDTQYF.

V usage is TRBV28 and J usage is TRBJ1-3; 7 bases are shared with TRBD1. The CDR3 totals 15 residues. V dropped 6 bases and J dropped 2; count of bases not matched to a gene: 7. From germline, CDR1 is MDHEN and CDR2 SYDVKM. The DNA for the CDR3 is TGTGCCAGCAGGCAAGAGGGGGCAGCTGGAAACACCATATATTTT. Translating gives CASRQEGAAGNTIYF.

The chain links TRBV5-1 to TRBJ1-1; D may be TRBD1 (5 bases). Germline V CDR1 and CDR2: SGHRS, YFSETQ. CDR3 length equals 16 residues. Trimming left V 0 bases short and J 1 base short, with 13 bases between. The CDR3, as DNA: TGCGCCAGCAGCTTGGAAGTACGGGGGAGGAACACTGAAGCTTTCTTT. This gives the protein CASSLEVRGRNTEAFF.